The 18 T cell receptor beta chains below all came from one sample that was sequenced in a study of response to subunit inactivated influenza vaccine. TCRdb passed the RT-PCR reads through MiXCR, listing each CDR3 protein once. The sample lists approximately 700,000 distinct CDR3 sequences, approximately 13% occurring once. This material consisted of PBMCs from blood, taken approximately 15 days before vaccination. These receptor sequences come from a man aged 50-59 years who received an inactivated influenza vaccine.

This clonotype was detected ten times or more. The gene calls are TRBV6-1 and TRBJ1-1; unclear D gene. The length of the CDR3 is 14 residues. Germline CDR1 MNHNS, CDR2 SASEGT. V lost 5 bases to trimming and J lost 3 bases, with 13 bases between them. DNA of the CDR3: TGTGCCAGCAGTAGGACCTCCGGGGACACTGAAGCTTTCTTT. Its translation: CASSRTSGDTEAFF.

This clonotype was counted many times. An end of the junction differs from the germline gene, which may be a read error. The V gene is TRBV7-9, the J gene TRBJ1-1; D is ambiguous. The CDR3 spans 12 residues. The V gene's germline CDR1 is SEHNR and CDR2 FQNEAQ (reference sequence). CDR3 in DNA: TGTGCCAGCAGTTTAGTGAACACTGAAGCTTTCTTT. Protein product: CASSLVNTEAFF.

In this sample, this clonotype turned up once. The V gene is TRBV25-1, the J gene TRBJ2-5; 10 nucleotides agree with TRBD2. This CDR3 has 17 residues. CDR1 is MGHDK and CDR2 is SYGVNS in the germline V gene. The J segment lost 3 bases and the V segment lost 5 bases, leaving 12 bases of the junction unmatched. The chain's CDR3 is CASSRGLARAFEETQYF. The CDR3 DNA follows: TGTGCCAGCAGTAGGGGACTAGCGCGGGCTTTCGAAGAGACCCAGTACTTC.

The CDR3 reads CSILSSGSSYEQYF. The CDR3 region has the DNA TGCAGCATCCTGTCTAGCGGAAGTTCCTACGAGCAGTACTTC. The chain is built from TRBV29-1 and TRBJ2-7, with TRBD2 identical over 7 bases. Unmatched junction bases numbered 11, after V lost 8 bases and J lost 1 base. Germline values: CDR1 SQVTM, CDR2 ANQGSEA. The length of the CDR3 is 14 residues.

CDR3 residues: CASSVRQGYQETQYF. DNA of the CDR3: TGTGCCAGCAGTGTACGACAGGGCTACCAAGAGACCCAGTACTTC. The chain links TRBV2 to TRBJ2-5, with 7 bases lining up with TRBD1. Germline V CDR1 and CDR2: SNHLY, FYNNEI. The CDR3 loop spans 15 amino acids. Trimming cost V 4 bases and J 0 bases; bases outside gene matches: 5.

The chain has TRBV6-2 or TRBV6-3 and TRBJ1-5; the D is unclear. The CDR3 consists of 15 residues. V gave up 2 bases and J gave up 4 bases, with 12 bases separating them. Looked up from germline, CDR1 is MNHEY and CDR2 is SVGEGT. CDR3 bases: TGTGCCAGCAGTTACCACACGGGTGGGAATCAGCCCCAGCATTTT. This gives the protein CASSYHTGGNQPQHF.

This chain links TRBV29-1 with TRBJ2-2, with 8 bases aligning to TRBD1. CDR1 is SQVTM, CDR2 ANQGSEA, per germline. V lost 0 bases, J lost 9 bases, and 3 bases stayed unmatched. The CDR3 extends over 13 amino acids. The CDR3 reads CSVEETGDRELFF. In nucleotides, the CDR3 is TGCAGCGTTGAAGAGACAGGGGACCGGGAGCTGTTTTTT.

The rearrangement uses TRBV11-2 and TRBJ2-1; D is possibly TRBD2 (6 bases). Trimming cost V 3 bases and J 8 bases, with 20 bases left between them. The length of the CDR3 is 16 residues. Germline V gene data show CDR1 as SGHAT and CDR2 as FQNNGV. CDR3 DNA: TGTGCCAGCAGCTTGTTTTTAGCGGTCCGATTTGATGAGCAGTTCTTC. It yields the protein CASSLFLAVRFDEQFF.

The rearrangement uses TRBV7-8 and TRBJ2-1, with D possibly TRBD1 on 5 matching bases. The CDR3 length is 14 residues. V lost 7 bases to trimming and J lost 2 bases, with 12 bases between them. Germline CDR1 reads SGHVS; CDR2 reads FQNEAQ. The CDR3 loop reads CASNQQATYNEQFF. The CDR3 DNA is TGTGCCAGCAACCAACAGGCTACCTACAATGAGCAGTTCTTC. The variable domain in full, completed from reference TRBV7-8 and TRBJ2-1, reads GAGVSQSPRYKVAKRGQDVALRCDPISGHVSLFWYQQALGQGPEFLTYFQNEAQLDKSGLPSDRFFAERPEGSVSTLKIQRTQQEDSAVYLCASNQQATYNEQFFGPGTRLTVL.

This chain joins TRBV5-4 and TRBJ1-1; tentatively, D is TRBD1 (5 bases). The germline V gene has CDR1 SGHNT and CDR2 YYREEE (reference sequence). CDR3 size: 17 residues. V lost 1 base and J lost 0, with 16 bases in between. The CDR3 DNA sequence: TGTGCCAGCAGCTTGCGGCAGGGAAATCTAATGAACACTGAAGCTTTCTTT. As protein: CASSLRQGNLMNTEAFF.

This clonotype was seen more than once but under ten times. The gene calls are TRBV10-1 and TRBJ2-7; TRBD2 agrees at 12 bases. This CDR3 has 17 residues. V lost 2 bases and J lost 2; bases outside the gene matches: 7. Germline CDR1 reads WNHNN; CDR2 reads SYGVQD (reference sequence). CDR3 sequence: CASSEVSTSGGPYEQYF. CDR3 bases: TGCGCCAGCAGTGAGGTATCGACTAGCGGGGGACCCTACGAGCAGTACTTC.

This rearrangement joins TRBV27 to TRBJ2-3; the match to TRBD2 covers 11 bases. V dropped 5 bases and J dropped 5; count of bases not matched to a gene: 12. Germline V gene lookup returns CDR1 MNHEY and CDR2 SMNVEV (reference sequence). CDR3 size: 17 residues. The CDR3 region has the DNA TGTGCCAGCAGTAGCCATGATAGCGGGGGGGCCATAGATACGCAGTATTTT. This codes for CASSSHDSGGAIDTQYF.

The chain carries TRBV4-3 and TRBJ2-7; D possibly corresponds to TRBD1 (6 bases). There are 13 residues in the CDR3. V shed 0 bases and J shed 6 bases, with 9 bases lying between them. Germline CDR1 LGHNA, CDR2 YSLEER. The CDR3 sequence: CASSQEGGSEQYF. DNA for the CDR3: TGCGCCAGCAGCCAAGAAGGGGGAAGCGAGCAGTACTTC.

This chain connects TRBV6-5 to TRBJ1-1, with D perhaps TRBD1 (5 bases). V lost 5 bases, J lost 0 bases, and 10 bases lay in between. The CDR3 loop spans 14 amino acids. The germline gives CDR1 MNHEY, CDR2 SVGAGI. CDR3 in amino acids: CASSHDRLNTEAFF. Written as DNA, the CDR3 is TGTGCCAGCAGTCACGACAGACTGAACACTGAAGCTTTCTTT.

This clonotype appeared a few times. The CDR3 sequence: CACKPQGIHTGELFF. CDR3 sequence (DNA): TGTGCCTGCAAACCACAGGGCATTCACACCGGGGAGCTGTTTTTT. The chain joins TRBV30 to TRBJ2-2, with D maybe TRBD1 (6 bases). The CDR3 runs 15 residues. Germline V lookup: CDR1 GTSNPN, CDR2 SVGIG (reference sequence). Deletions cut 6 bases from V and 3 bases from J, with 17 bases between. The entire variable domain, with the rest obtained from reference TRBV30 and TRBJ2-2, is as follows: SQTIHQWPATLVQPVGSPLSLECTVEGTSNPNLYWYRQAAGRGLQLLFYSVGIGQISSEVPQNLSASRPQDRQFILSSKKLLLSDSGFYLCACKPQGIHTGELFFGEGSRLTVL.

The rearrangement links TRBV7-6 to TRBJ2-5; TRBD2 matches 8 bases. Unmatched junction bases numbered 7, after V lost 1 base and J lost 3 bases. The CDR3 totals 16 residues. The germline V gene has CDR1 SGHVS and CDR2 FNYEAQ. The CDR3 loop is CASSLVLRGGKETQYF. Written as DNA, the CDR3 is TGTGCCAGCAGCTTAGTACTACGGGGGGGGAAAGAGACCCAGTACTTC.

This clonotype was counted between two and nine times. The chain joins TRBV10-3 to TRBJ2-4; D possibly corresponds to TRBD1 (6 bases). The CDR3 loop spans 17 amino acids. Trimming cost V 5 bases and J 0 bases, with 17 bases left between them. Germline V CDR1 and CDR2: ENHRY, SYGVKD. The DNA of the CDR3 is TGTGCCATCAGTCCCTGGGACACAATAATAGCCAAAAACATTCAGTACTTC. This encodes CAISPWDTIIAKNIQYF.

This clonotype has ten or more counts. The CDR3 DNA sequence: TGTGCCAGCAGCCGAGGGGGACAGCCTCTACTAGCGGGGGGGCCGCCCGATGAGCAGTTCTTC. Encoded protein: CASSRGGQPLLAGGPPDEQFF. The chain employs TRBV28 and TRBJ2-1; 13 bases are shared with TRBD2. Germline V gene data show CDR1 as MDHEN and CDR2 as SYDVKM. The J segment lost 8 bases and the V segment lost 6 bases, leaving 25 bases of the junction unmatched. This CDR3 contains 21 residues.